Listed here are 14 T cell receptor beta chains from one sample, sequenced in a study of metastatic and nonmetastatic thyroid tumors (dated by TCRdb to 2020 to 2022). Library preparation employed PCR. The listed sequencing device is Illumina HiSeq 4000. TCRdb reprocessed the public reads (quality trimming at Q25 with fastp, clone calling with MiXCR) and kept in-frame beta chains. Within this sample are about 14,000 clones, with under 35% of them counted one time only. Approximately 4% of the sample comes from the top ten. None of the patients had been given any treatment before thyroid surgery. The specimen was blood. The source is a female donor with papillary thyroid cancer or a benign thyroid nodule (not recorded which). Some clones in this sample may be carry-over from other donors' samples.

Ten or more counts support this clone. The chain joins TRBV20-1 to TRBJ2-1, with 11 bases identical to TRBD2. The V gene's germline CDR1 is DFQATT and CDR2 SNEGSKA (reference sequence). J lost 2 bases, V lost 6 bases, and 3 bases had no gene match. The CDR3 loop spans 14 amino acids. The CDR3 DNA is TGCAGTGCCAGACTAGCGGGGCCCTACAATGAGCAGTTCTTC. This codes for CSARLAGPYNEQFF.

This clone was observed many times. This chain links TRBV5-6 with TRBJ2-3; D not certain. The length of the CDR3 is 15 residues. The germline CDR1 and CDR2 sequences are SGHDT and YYEEEE. V gave up 0 bases and J gave up 2 bases, with 10 bases separating them. CDR3 loop: CASSLVLESTDTQYF. CDR3 in DNA: TGTGCCAGCAGCTTGGTGTTGGAATCCACAGATACGCAGTATTTT.

The CDR3 nucleotides read TGTGCCAGCAGCCTCCCCCTGGGGGAGTGTTCACCCCTCCACTTT. The encoded protein is CASSLPLGECSPLHF. The chain employs TRBV9 and TRBJ1-6, with a tentative D call TRBD1 (5 bases). CDR3 length equals 15 residues. V was shortened by 4 bases and J by 9 bases, with 17 bases between the two germline ends. Germline CDR1 and CDR2: SGDLS and YYNGEE.

V gene TRBV28 combines with J gene TRBJ2-5, with TRBD1 as a possible D gene (6 bases). Deletions cut 5 bases from V and 5 bases from J, with 18 bases between. The V gene's germline CDR1 is MDHEN and CDR2 SYDVKM. The CDR3 has 15 residues. The CDR3 region has the DNA TGTGCCAGCAGTAGGAACAGGGTCCCACGGGAGACCCAGTACTTC. Protein sequence: CASSRNRVPRETQYF.

The V and J genes are TRBV19 and TRBJ2-1; 15 bases align to TRBD2. CDR1 LNHDA and CDR2 SQIVND come from the germline V gene (reference sequence). Trimming took 6 bases from V and 7 from J; bases not matched to a gene: 4. CDR3 length: 15 amino acids. The CDR3 region is CASSRTSGRENEQFF. CDR3 DNA sequence: TGTGCCAGTAGCAGGACTAGCGGGAGGGAGAATGAGCAGTTCTTC.

This chain links TRBV3-1 with TRBJ2-3, with 9 bases lining up with TRBD1. V lost 4 bases, J lost 7 bases, and 6 bases stayed unmatched. The CDR3 has 14 amino acids. Germline V CDR1 and CDR2: LGHDT, YNNKEL (reference sequence). Here the CDR3 DNA reads TGTGCCAGCAGCCCCCGGGACAGGGAAAATACGCAGTATTTT. This encodes CASSPRDRENTQYF.

In its sample, this clone was seen many times. This may arise from a read error, as a much more abundant clone is one base away. J is TRBJ2-1 and V is TRBV9; D possibly corresponds to TRBD1 (6 bases). Germline lookup yields CDR1 SGDLS and CDR2 YYNGEE. The CDR3 length is 14 residues. CDR3 in DNA: TGTGCCAGCAGCGTAGGGGTCGGGGACAATGGGCAGTTCTTC. This sequence encodes CASSVGVGDNGQFF. Combining the CDR3 with reference TRBV9 and TRBJ2-1 gives the whole variable domain DSGVTQTPKHLITATGQRVTLRCSPRSGDLSVYWYQQSLDQGLQFLIQYYNGEERAKGNILERFSAQQFPDLHSELNLSSLELGDSALYFCASSVGVGDNGQFFGPGTRLTVL.

Details on this clone: Relative to the germline gene, one junction end is altered; a read error may explain this. The CDR3 protein is CASRLAGTGNEQFF. CDR3 coding DNA: TGTGCCAGCCGCTTAGCCGGGACTGGTAATGAGCAGTTCTTC. The J gene is TRBJ2-1, the V gene TRBV7-2, with D perhaps matching TRBD2 (6 bases). Per the germline V gene, CDR1 is SGHTA and CDR2 is FQGNSA. CDR3 length equals 14 residues.

A few counts support this clone. The chain combines TRBV2 with TRBJ1-3; 7 bases are a match to TRBD1. Germline CDR1 is SNHLY and CDR2 is FYNNEI. The CDR3 covers 15 residues. V lost 4 bases to trimming and J lost 9 bases; unmatched junction nucleotides: 12. DNA of the CDR3: TGTGCCAGCAGTGCCGGACAGGTCCTACCCGGCACCATATATTTT. Protein product: CASSAGQVLPGTIYF.

V and J are TRBV5-1 and TRBJ2-2; the D gene is possibly TRBD2 (6 bases). This CDR3 contains 16 residues. Trimming took off 6 bases at V and 5 bases at J, with 20 bases between the two ends. Germline assignment: CDR1 SGHRS and CDR2 YFSETQ. The CDR3 sequence: CASIIQCRGGTGELFF. CDR3 bases: TGCGCCAGCATCATACAGTGTAGAGGAGGGACCGGGGAGCTGTTTTTT.

This clone was counted only a few times. The junction departs from germline at one end; a sequencing error may be responsible. The J gene is TRBJ1-1, the V gene TRBV2; possibly TRBD1 for D (5 bases). The CDR3 totals 11 residues. CDR1 and CDR2 (germline): SNHLY, FYNNEI. The CDR3 DNA reads TGTGCCAGGACAGAGAAAACTGAAGCTTTATTT. Translating it yields CARTEKTEALF.

Within the sample, this clone is medium-sized. The chain uses TRBV5-1 and TRBJ2-7, with D maybe TRBD1 (5 bases). CDR1 and CDR2 from the germline V gene are SGHRS and YFSETQ. Trimming cost V 3 bases and J 6 bases, with 16 bases left between them. The CDR3 runs to 14 residues. CDR3 residues: CASSYDSSQGEQYF. The CDR3 DNA sequence: TGCGCCAGCAGCTACGACTCCTCCCAGGGCGAGCAGTACTTC.

In this sample, this clone turned up a few times. The rearrangement uses TRBV28 and TRBJ1-6; 10 bases agree with TRBD1. Germline CDR1 is MDHEN and CDR2 is SYDVKM. Trimming at V came to 6 bases and at J to 9 bases, leaving 5 bases not matched to a gene. The CDR3 has 14 amino acids. Written as DNA, the CDR3 is TGTGCCAGCAGGTCGGGACAGGGGAGTTCACCCCTCCACTTT. Translated: CASRSGQGSSPLHF.

CDR3: CASSLAERTEAFF. CDR3 DNA: TGTGCCAGCAGCTTAGCGGAGAGGACTGAAGCTTTCTTT. The V call is TRBV7-8, the J call TRBJ1-1, with D unclear. Germline V CDR1 and CDR2: SGHVS, FQNEAQ. This CDR3 comprises 13 residues. V was pared by 0 bases and J by 5 bases, with 7 bases between. Using reference TRBV7-8 and TRBJ1-1 for the parts outside the CDR3, the full variable domain is GAGVSQSPRYKVAKRGQDVALRCDPISGHVSLFWYQQALGQGPEFLTYFQNEAQLDKSGLPSDRFFAERPEGSVSTLKIQRTQQEDSAVYLCASSLAERTEAFFGQGTRLTVV.